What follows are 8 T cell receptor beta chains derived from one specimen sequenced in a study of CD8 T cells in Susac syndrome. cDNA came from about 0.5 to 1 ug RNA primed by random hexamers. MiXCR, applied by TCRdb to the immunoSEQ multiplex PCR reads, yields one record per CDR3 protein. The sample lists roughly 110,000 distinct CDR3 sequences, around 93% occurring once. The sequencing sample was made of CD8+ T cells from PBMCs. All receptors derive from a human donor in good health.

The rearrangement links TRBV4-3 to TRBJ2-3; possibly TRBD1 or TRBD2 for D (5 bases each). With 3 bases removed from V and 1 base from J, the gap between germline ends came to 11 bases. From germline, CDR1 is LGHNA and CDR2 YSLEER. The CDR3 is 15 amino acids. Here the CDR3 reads CASSQGTERTDTQYF. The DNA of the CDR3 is TGCGCCAGCAGCCAGGGGACGGAGCGCACAGATACGCAGTATTTT.

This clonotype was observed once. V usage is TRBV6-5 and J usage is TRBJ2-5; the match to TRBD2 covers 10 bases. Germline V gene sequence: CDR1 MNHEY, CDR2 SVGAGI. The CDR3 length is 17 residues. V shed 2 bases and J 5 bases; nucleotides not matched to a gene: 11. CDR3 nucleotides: TGTGCCAGCAGTTACGGGTCCCCTAGCGGGGGCTGGGAGACCCAGTACTTC. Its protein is CASSYGSPSGGWETQYF.

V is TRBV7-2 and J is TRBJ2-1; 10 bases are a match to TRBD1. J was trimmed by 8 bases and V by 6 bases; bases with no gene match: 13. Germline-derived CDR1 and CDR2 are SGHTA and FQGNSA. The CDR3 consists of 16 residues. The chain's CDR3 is CASSYYPGQGRDEQFF. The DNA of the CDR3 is TGTGCCAGCAGTTATTATCCGGGACAGGGGAGGGATGAGCAGTTCTTC.

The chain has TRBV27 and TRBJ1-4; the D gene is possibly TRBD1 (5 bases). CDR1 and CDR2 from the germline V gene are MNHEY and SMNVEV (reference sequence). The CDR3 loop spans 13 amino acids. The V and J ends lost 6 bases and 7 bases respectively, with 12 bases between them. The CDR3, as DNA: TGTGCCAGCAGCCTCGGGGGAGGTGAAAAACTGTTTTTT. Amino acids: CASSLGGGEKLFF.

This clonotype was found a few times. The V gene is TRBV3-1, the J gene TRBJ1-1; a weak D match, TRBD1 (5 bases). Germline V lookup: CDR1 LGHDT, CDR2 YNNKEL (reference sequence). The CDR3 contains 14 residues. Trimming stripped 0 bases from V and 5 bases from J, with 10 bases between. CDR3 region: CASSQDGGGTEAFF. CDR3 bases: TGTGCCAGCAGCCAAGATGGGGGTGGTACTGAAGCTTTCTTT. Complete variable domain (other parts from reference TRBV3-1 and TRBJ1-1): DTAVSQTPKYLVTQMGNDKSIKCEQNLGHDTMYWYKQDSKKFLKIMFSYNNKELIINETVPNRFSPKSPDKAHLNLHINSLELGDSAVYFCASSQDGGGTEAFFGQGTRLTVV.

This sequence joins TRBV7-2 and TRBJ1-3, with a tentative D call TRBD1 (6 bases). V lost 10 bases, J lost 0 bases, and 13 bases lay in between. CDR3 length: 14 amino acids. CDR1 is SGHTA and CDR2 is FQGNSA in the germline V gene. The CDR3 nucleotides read TGTGCCACCTCCCGGACAGCCTCTGGAAACACCATATATTTT. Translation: CATSRTASGNTIYF.

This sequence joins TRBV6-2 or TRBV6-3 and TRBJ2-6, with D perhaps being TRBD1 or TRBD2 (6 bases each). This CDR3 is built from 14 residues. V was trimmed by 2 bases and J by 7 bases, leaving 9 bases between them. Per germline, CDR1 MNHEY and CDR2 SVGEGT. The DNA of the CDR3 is TGTGCCAGCAGTTACGGGGGGCCTGCCAACGTCCTGACTTTC. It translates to CASSYGGPANVLTF.

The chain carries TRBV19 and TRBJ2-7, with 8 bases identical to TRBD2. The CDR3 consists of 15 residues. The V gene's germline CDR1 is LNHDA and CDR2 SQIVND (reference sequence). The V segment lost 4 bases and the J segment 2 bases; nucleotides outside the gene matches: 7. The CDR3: CASSTPGGTTYEQYF. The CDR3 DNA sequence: TGTGCCAGTAGTACCCCGGGAGGGACGACCTACGAGCAGTACTTC.